A selection of T cell receptor beta chains follows, all from one sample in a study of blood T cell repertoires in COVID-19. Sequencing used immunoSEQ multiplex PCR; TCRdb keeps in-frame clones, though not all of them. The sample consists of 300,000 to 400,000 clones, approximately 82% of them appearing once. The sequenced sample consisted of peripheral blood. These receptors originate from a man under 40 with active or convalescent COVID-19. CDR3s include the opening cysteine and the closing phenylalanine or tryptophan. The D gene is left open where the match is weak. Clone size is not always given. Where it is, it says once, few, many or a class for expanded clones.

CDR3	DNA	size	D	V	J
CASSLGGTGNYEQYF	TGTGCCAGCAGCTTGGGTGGGACAGGAAACTACGAGCAGTACTTC	-	TRBD1	TRBV5-6	TRBJ2-7
CASSRTGAHYEQYF	TGTGCCAGCAGTAGGACAGGGGCCCACTACGAGCAGTACTTC	many	TRBD1	TRBV27	TRBJ2-7
CASSLRDRGIWNTEAFF	TGTGCCAGCAGCTTAAGGGACAGGGGAATTTGGAACACTGAAGCTTTCTTT	-	TRBD1	TRBV7-9	TRBJ1-1
CASSLASGRAKNIQYF	TGTGCCAGCAGCTTAGCTAGCGGGAGGGCCAAAAACATTCAGTACTTC	-	TRBD2	TRBV7-2	TRBJ2-4
CASSLSGISTDTQYF	TGTGCCAGCAGCTTGAGCGGGATTAGCACAGATACGCAGTATTTT	-	TRBD2	TRBV7-2	TRBJ2-3
CASSSLGSSYNSPLHF	TGTGCCAGCAGCTCCCTGGGGAGCTCCTATAATTCACCCCTCCACTTT	-	-	TRBV5-4	TRBJ1-6
CASSMSSYEQYF	TGCGCCAGCAGCATGAGTTCCTACGAGCAGTACTTC	once	-	TRBV5-1	TRBJ2-7
CASSPGGGFAGGRETQYF	TGCGCCAGCAGCCCGGGAGGTGGGTTCGCTGGGGGAAGGGAGACCCAGTACTTC	-	TRBD2	TRBV5-1	TRBJ2-5
CASRKGSSGNTIYF	TGTGCCAGTAGGAAAGGGAGTTCCGGAAACACCATATATTTT	few	-	TRBV19	TRBJ1-3
CASSQELMDTQYF	TGTGCCAGCAGCCAAGAGTTAATGGATACGCAGTATTTT	-	-	TRBV4-2	TRBJ2-3
CASSSQGPGELFF	TGTGCCAGCAGTAGTCAGGGCCCCGGGGAGCTGTTTTTT	-	-	TRBV28	TRBJ2-2
CASSLSAGGGYSPLHF	TGTGCCAGCAGTTTATCGGCGGGTGGAGGATACTCACCCCTCCACTTT	-	-	TRBV27	TRBJ1-6
CASSFAGTGIDGYTF	TGTGCCAGCAGTTTTGCCGGGACAGGGATAGATGGCTACACCTTC	-	TRBD1	TRBV27	TRBJ1-2
CASLSTDTQYF	TGTGCCAGCCTTAGCACAGATACGCAGTATTTT	-	-	TRBV12-3/TRBV12-4	TRBJ2-3
CASSHRDYLYNEQFF	TGTGCCAGCAGCCACCGGGACTACCTCTACAATGAGCAGTTCTTC	-	TRBD2	TRBV6-6	TRBJ2-1
CASSTRTGVMNTEAFF	TGTGCCAGCAGCACGCGGACAGGAGTCATGAACACTGAAGCTTTCTTT	few	TRBD1	TRBV13	TRBJ1-1
CASSQGGGGYEQYF	TGTGCCAGCAGCCAGGGCGGCGGGGGCTACGAGCAGTACTTC	-	TRBD2	TRBV2	TRBJ2-7
CASSVSDREEKLFF	TGTGCCAGCAGCGTATCAGACAGGGAGGAAAAACTGTTTTTT	-	TRBD1	TRBV9	TRBJ1-4
CASSQLAGGLLRSYEQYF	TGTGCCAGCAGCCAGTTAGCGGGGGGGCTCTTAAGATCTTACGAGCAGTACTTC	-	TRBD2	TRBV4-2	TRBJ2-7
CASSLSGTYGGNEQFF	TGTGCCAGCAGCTTGAGCGGGACCTACGGCGGGAATGAGCAGTTCTTC	-	TRBD2	TRBV7-3	TRBJ2-1
CASSSPSRSSYNEQFF	TGTGCCAGTAGTTCCCCCTCTCGGAGCTCCTACAATGAGCAGTTCTTC	once	-	TRBV19	TRBJ2-1
CASSSHWRKTGANVLTF	TGTGCCAGCAGTTCGCACTGGCGGAAGACTGGGGCCAACGTCCTGACTTTC	-	-	TRBV7-9	TRBJ2-6
CASSILAGGINEQFF	TGTGCCAGTAGTATATTGGCGGGAGGGATCAATGAGCAGTTCTTC	-	TRBD2	TRBV19	TRBJ2-1
CASSPIAGVGTQYF	TGTGCCAGCAGCCCCATAGCGGGAGTAGGGACCCAGTACTTC	-	TRBD2	TRBV7-2	TRBJ2-5
CAISEYPTDSAQPQHF	TGTGCCATCAGTGAGTATCCCACAGATAGCGCCCAGCCCCAGCATTTT	once	-	TRBV10-3	TRBJ1-5
CASRGSTNSYEQYF	TGTGCCAGCCGAGGGTCTACTAACTCCTACGAGCAGTACTTC	-	-	TRBV28	TRBJ2-7
CASSRLAGGSYEQYF	TGTGCCAGCAGCAGGCTAGCGGGAGGATCCTACGAGCAGTACTTC	-	TRBD2	TRBV9	TRBJ2-7
CASITPGQGPLQPQHF	TGTGCCAGTATCACACCGGGACAGGGACCCTTACAGCCCCAGCATTTT	-	TRBD1	TRBV19	TRBJ1-5
CASSGRGWNQPQHF	TGTGCCAGCAGTGGCAGGGGGTGGAATCAGCCCCAGCATTTT	-	TRBD1	TRBV27	TRBJ1-5
CASSLQDGYTF	TGTGCCAGCAGCCTGCAGGATGGCTACACCTTC	-	-	TRBV7-9	TRBJ1-2
CASSGGQGGLSYNSPLHF	TGTGCCAGCAGTGGAGGTCAGGGAGGGCTCTCCTATAATTCACCCCTCCACTTT	few	-	TRBV2	TRBJ1-6
CATSRDQGSGNTIYF	TGTGCCACCAGCAGAGATCAGGGTTCTGGAAACACCATATATTTT	once	-	TRBV15	TRBJ1-3
CASSSDKPDFNEKLFF	TGTGCCAGCAGCTCGGACAAACCAGACTTCAATGAAAAACTGTTTTTT	-	-	TRBV11-3	TRBJ1-4
CASSQEEKGSGYTF	TGCGCCAGCAGCCAAGAGGAGAAAGGCAGTGGCTACACCTTC	once	-	TRBV4-3	TRBJ1-2
CASSQETGWADTQYF	TGCGCCAGCAGCCAAGAGACAGGATGGGCAGATACGCAGTATTTT	-	-	TRBV4-1	TRBJ2-3
CASSVTATGRYGYTF	TGTGCCAGCAGCGTAACCGCGACAGGGCGCTATGGCTACACCTTC	-	TRBD1	TRBV9	TRBJ1-2
CASSSLGQGVTGELFF	TGTGCCAGCAGTTCCCTAGGACAGGGTGTCACCGGGGAGCTGTTTTTT	few	TRBD1	TRBV6-5	TRBJ2-2
CARGTAGRTEAFF	TGCGCCAGGGGGACCGCAGGGAGGACTGAAGCTTTCTTT	-	-	TRBV23-1	TRBJ1-1
CASSYRPSDRVGQPQHF	TGTGCCAGCAGTTACCGCCCTTCCGACAGGGTCGGGCAGCCCCAGCATTTT	-	TRBD1	TRBV6-2/TRBV6-3	TRBJ1-5
CASRRTGANSYEQYF	TGTGCCAGCAGACGAACAGGGGCGAACTCCTACGAGCAGTACTTC	few	TRBD1	TRBV6-5	TRBJ2-7
CASSPGLAGVGELFF	TGTGCCAGCAGCCCGGGACTAGCGGGAGTCGGGGAGCTGTTTTTT	once	TRBD2	TRBV9	TRBJ2-2
CASSPWTSGSVGEQYF	TGTGCCAGCAGCCCGTGGACTAGCGGGAGCGTGGGCGAGCAGTACTTC	-	TRBD2	TRBV11-2	TRBJ2-7
CASSDRVETQYF	TGTGCCAGCAGTGACAGGGTAGAGACCCAGTACTTC	-	-	TRBV6-1	TRBJ2-5
CASSDGLTDIQYF	TGTGCCAGCAGTGATGGACTAACAGACATTCAGTACTTC	-	-	TRBV2	TRBJ2-4
CASSSGHRNTEAFF	TGTGCCAGCAGCTCGGGACATAGGAACACTGAAGCTTTCTTT	-	-	TRBV7-3	TRBJ1-1
CASSPRLKTQTLGEQYF	TGTGCCAGCAGCCCCCGACTAAAAACGCAAACATTGGGGGAGCAGTACTTC	-	-	TRBV3-1/TRBV3-2	TRBJ2-7
CASSAENSNEQFF	TGTGCCAGCAGCGCCGAGAACAGCAATGAGCAGTTCTTC	-	-	TRBV9	TRBJ2-1
CAISESLGARRGSYEQYF	TGTGCCATCAGTGAGTCTCTAGGGGCGCGTAGAGGCTCCTACGAGCAGTACTTC	-	-	TRBV10-3	TRBJ2-7
CASSLSTTGVYGYTF	TGTGCCAGCAGTTTATCGACGACAGGGGTCTATGGCTACACCTTC	-	TRBD1	TRBV27	TRBJ1-2
CASNPGLSSGNTIYF	TGTGCCAGTAACCCGGGACTCAGCTCTGGAAACACCATATATTTT	once	-	TRBV19	TRBJ1-3
CASSTGTSLEQFF	TGTGCCAGTAGTACCGGGACTAGCTTAGAGCAGTTCTTC	-	TRBD2	TRBV19	TRBJ2-1
CASSLRTSGSTDTQYF	TGTGCCAGTAGTCTTCGGACTAGCGGGAGTACAGATACGCAGTATTTT	-	TRBD2	TRBV19	TRBJ2-3
CASSGDSQNTEAFF	TGTGCCAGCAGCGGGGACAGCCAGAACACTGAAGCTTTCTTT	-	TRBD1	TRBV5-5	TRBJ1-1
CASSLPWTENGYTF	TGTGCCAGCAGCTTGCCCTGGACAGAGAATGGCTACACCTTC	-	-	TRBV5-8	TRBJ1-2